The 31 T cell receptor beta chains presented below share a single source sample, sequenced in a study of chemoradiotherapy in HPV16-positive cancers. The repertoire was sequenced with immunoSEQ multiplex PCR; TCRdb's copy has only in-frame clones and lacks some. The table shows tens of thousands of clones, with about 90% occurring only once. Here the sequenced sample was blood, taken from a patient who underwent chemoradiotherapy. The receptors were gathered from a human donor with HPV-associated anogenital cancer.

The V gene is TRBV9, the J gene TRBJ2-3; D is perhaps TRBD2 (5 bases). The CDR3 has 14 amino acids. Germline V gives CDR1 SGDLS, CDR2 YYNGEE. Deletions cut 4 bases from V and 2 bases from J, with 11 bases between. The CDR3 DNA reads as TGTGCCAGCAGCACCACCGACTACACAGATACGCAGTATTTT. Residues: CASSTTDYTDTQYF.

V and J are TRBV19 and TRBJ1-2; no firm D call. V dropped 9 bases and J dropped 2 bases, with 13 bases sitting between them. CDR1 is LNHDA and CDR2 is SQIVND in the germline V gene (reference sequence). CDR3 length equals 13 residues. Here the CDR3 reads CASREGTNYGYTF. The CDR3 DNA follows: TGTGCCAGCCGTGAGGGCACAAACTATGGCTACACCTTC. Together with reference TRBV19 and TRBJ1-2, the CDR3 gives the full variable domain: DGGITQSPKYLFRKEGQNVTLSCEQNLNHDAMYWYRQDPGQGLRLIYYSQIVNDFQKGDIAEGYSVSREKKESFPLTVTSAQKNPTAFYLCASREGTNYGYTFGSGTRLTVV.

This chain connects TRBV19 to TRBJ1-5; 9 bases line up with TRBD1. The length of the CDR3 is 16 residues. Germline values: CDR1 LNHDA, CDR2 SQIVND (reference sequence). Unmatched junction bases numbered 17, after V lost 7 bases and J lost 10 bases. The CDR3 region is CASTPSTDRGFQPQHF. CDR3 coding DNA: TGTGCCAGTACGCCCTCAACGGACAGGGGCTTCCAACCCCAGCATTTT.

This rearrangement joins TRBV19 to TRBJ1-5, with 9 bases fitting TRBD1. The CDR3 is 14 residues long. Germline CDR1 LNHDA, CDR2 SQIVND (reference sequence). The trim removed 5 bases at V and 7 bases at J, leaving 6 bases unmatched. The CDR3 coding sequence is TGTGCCAGTAGTGCCGGGACAGGGTGGCAGCCCCAGCATTTT. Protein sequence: CASSAGTGWQPQHF.

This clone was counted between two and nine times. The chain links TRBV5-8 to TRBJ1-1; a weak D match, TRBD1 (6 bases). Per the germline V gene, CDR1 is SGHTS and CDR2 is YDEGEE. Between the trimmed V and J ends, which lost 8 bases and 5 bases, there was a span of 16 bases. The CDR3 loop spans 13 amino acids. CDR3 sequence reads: CARTSRGRTEAFF. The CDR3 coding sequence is TGTGCCAGAACATCCAGGGGAAGGACTGAAGCTTTCTTT.

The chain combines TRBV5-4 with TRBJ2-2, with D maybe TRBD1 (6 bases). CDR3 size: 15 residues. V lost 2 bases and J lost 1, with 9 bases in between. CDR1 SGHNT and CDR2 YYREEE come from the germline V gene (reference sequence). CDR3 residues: CASSLRGGNTGELFF. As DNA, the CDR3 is TGTGCCAGCAGCTTAAGAGGGGGGAACACCGGGGAGCTGTTTTTT. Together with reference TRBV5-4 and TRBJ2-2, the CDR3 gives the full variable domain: ETGVTQSPTHLIKTRGQQVTLRCSSQSGHNTVSWYQQALGQGPQFIFQYYREEENGRGNFPPRFSGLQFPNYSSELNVNALELDDSALYLCASSLRGGNTGELFFGEGSRLTVL.

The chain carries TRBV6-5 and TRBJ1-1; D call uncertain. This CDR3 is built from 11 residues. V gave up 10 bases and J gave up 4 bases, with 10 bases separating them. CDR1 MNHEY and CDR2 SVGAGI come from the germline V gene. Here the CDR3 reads CATVGITEAFF. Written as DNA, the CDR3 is TGTGCCACTGTGGGGATCACTGAAGCTTTCTTT.

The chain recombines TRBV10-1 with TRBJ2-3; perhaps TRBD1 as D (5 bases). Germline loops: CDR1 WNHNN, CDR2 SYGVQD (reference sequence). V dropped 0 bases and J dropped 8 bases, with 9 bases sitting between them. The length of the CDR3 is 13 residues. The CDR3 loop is CASSESGRGTQYF. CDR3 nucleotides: TGCGCCAGCAGTGAGTCAGGAAGGGGTACGCAGTATTTT.

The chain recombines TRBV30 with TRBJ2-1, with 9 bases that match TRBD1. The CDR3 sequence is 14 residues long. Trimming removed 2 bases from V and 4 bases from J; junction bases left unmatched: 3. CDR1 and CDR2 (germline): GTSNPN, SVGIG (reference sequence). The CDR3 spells CAWSWDRAYNEQFF. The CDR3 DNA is TGTGCCTGGAGTTGGGACAGGGCTTACAATGAGCAGTTCTTC.

The CDR3 DNA is TGTGCCAGCAGTGGTAGCGGGGTTATAGAGACCCAGTACTTC. Residues: CASSGSGVIETQYF. The chain employs TRBV6-5 and TRBJ2-5; TRBD2 aligns across 8 bases. Germline-derived CDR1 and CDR2 are MNHEY and SVGAGI. The CDR3 runs to 14 residues. J was trimmed by 4 bases and V by 5 bases; bases with no gene match: 6.

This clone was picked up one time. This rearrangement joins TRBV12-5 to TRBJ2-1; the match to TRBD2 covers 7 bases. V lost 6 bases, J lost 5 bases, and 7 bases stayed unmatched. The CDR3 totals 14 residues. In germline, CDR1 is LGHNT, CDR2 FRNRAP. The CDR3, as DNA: TGTGCTAGTGGCCCCGGGACTATTAACAATGAGCAGTTCTTC. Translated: CASGPGTINNEQFF.

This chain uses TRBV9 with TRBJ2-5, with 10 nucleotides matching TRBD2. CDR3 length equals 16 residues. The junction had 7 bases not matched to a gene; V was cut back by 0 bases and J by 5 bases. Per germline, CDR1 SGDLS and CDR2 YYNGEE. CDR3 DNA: TGTGCCAGCAGCGTAGTAGGGAGCGGGAGGGGGGAGACCCAGTACTTC. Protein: CASSVVGSGRGETQYF.

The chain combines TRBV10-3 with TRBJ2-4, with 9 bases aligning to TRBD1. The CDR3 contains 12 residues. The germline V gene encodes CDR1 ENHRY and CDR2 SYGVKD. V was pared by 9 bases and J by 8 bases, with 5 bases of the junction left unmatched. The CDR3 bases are TGTGCCATTTCCGGGACAGGGTACATTCAGTACTTC. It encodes CAISGTGYIQYF.

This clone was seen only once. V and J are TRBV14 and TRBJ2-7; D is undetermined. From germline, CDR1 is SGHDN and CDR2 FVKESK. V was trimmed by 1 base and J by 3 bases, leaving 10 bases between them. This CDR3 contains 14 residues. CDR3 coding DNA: TGTGCCAGCAGCCAAGGGGGTAACAACTACGAGCAGTACTTC. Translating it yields CASSQGGNNYEQYF.

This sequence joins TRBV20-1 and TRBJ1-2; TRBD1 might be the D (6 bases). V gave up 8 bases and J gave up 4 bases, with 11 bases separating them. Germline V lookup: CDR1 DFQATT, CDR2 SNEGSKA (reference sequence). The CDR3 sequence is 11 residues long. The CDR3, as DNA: TGCAGTAACAAACAGGGCTATGGCTACACCTTC. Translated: CSNKQGYGYTF.

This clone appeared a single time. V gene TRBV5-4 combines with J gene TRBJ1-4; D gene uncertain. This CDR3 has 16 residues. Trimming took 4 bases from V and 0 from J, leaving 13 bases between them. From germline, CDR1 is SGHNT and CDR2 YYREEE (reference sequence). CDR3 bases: TGTGCCAGCAGCCATACAGAGTTTGCAACTAATGAAAAACTGTTTTTT. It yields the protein CASSHTEFATNEKLFF.

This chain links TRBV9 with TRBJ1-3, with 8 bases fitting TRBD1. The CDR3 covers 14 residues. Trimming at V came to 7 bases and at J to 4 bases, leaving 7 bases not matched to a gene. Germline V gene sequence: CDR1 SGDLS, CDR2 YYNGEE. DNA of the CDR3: TGTGCCAGCCGACAGGGGTCCGTCGGAAACACCATATATTTT. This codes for CASRQGSVGNTIYF.

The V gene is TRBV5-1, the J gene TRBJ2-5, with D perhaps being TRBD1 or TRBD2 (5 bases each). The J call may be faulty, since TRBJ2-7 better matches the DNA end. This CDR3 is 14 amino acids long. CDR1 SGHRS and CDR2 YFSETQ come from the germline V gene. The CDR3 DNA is TGCGCCAGCAGCCACCGGGACGGACCCTACGAGCAGTACTTC. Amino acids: CASSHRDGPYEQYF.

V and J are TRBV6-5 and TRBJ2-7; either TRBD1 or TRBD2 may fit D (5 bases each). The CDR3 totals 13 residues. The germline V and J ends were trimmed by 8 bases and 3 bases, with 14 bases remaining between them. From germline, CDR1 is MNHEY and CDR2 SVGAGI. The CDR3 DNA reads TGTGCCAGCGCCGGGACGAGACTCTACGAGCAGTACTTC. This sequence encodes CASAGTRLYEQYF.

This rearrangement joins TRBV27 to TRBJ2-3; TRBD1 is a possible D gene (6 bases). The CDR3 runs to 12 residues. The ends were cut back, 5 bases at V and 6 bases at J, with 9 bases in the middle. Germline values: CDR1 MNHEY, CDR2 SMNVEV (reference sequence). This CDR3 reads CASSDTGDTQYF. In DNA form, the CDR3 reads TGTGCCAGCAGTGACACAGGGGATACGCAGTATTTT.

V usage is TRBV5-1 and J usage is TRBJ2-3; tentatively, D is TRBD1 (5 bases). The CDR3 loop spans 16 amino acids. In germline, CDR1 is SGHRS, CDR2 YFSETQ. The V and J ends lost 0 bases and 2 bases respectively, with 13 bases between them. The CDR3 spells CASSLGIQASTDTQYF. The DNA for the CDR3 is TGCGCCAGCAGCTTGGGAATACAGGCTTCCACAGATACGCAGTATTTT.

CDR3 amino acids: CASSSGLSTDTQYF. CDR3 in DNA: TGTGCCAGCAGTTCGGGACTTAGCACAGATACGCAGTATTTT. The chain carries TRBV27 and TRBJ2-3; tentatively, D is TRBD2 (6 bases). Germline V gene sequence: CDR1 MNHEY, CDR2 SMNVEV (reference sequence). Between the trimmed V and J ends, which lost 4 bases and 0 bases, there was a span of 8 bases. The CDR3 is made up of 14 amino acids.

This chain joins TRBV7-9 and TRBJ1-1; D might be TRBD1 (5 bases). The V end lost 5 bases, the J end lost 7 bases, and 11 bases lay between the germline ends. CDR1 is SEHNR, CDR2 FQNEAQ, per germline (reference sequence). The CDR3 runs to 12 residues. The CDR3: CASSLTGFEAFF. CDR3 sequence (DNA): TGTGCCAGCAGCCTAACAGGATTTGAAGCTTTCTTT.

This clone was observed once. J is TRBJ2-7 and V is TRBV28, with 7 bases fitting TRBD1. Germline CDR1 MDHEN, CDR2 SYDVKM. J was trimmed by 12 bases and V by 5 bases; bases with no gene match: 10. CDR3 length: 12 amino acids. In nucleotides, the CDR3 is TGTGCCAGCAGTACATCACCGGGACAGTGGTACTTC. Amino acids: CASSTSPGQWYF.

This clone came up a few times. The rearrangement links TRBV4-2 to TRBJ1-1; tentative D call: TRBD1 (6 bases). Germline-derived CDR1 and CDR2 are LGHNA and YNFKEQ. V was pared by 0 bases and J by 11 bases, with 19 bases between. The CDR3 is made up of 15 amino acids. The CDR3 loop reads CASSQDKGGRIGAFF. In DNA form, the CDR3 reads TGTGCCAGCAGCCAAGATAAGGGGGGGAGGATCGGCGCTTTCTTT.

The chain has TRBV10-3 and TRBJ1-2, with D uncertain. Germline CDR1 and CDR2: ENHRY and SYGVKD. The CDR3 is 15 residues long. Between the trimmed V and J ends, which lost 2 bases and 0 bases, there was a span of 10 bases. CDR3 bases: TGTGCCATCAGTGAGACGGGAGGGTCTAACTATGGCTACACCTTC. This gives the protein CAISETGGSNYGYTF.

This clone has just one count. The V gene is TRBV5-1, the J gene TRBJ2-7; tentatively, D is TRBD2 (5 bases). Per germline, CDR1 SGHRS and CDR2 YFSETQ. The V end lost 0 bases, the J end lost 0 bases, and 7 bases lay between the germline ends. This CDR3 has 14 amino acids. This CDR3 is CASSLAGSSYEQYF. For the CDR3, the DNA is TGCGCCAGCAGCTTGGCGGGGAGCTCCTACGAGCAGTACTTC.

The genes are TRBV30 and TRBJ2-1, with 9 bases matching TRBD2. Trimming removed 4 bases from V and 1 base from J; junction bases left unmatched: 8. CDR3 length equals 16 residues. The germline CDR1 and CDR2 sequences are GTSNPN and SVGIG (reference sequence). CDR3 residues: CAWMRAGGLSYNEQFF. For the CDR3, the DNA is TGTGCCTGGATGAGAGCGGGGGGCCTATCCTACAATGAGCAGTTCTTC.

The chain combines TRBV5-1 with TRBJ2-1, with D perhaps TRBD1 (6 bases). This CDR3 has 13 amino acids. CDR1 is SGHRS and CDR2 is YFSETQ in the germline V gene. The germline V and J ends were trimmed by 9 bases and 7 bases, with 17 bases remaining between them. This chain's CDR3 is CATTQGSRNEQFF. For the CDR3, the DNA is TGCGCCACGACCCAGGGGAGCAGGAATGAGCAGTTCTTC.

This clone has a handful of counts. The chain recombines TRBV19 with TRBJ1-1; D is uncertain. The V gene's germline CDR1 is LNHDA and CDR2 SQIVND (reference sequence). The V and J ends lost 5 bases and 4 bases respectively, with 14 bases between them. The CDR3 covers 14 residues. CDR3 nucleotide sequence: TGTGCCAGTAGTCCGACGCCCGGGATCACTGAAGCTTTCTTT. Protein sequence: CASSPTPGITEAFF.

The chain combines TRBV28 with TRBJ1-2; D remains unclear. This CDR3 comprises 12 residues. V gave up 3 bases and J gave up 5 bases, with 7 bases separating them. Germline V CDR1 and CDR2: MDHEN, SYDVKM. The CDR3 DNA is TGTGCCAGCAGTTTGGCGGAGTATGGCTACACCTTC. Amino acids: CASSLAEYGYTF.